The 5 T cell receptor beta chains given below trace back to one sample, sequenced in a study of radiation and T cells in renal cell carcinoma. Clones were sequenced by immunoSEQ multiplex PCR, and TCRdb holds only the in-frame ones, with some missing. The sample has 60,000 to 75,000 clones, 60% to 85% seen once. Time point given: blood 4 weeks post-SBRT, at nephrectomy. Specified treatment: 15 Gy SBRT to primary tumor, nephrectomy 4 weeks later. The sequencing used blood, collected from a patient whose treatment included radiotherapy and nephrectomy. The origin of the receptors is a man aged 55 to 70 with renal cell carcinoma.

With respect to this clone: The junction and the germline gene differ at one end; a read error may be behind it. This chain joins TRBV9 and TRBJ1-2, with 7 bases fitting TRBD1. The germline gives CDR1 SGDLS, CDR2 YYNGEE. The CDR3 is made up of 13 amino acids. This CDR3 reads CAGSGGTVGGYTF. The CDR3 DNA reads TGTGCCGGCAGCGGAGGGACAGTCGGAGGCTACACCTTC.

This chain joins TRBV11-2 and TRBJ2-7, with no clear D. The CDR3 is made up of 12 amino acids. With 5 bases removed from V and 3 bases from J, the gap between germline ends came to 8 bases. Germline loops: CDR1 SGHAT, CDR2 FQNNGV. The CDR3 sequence: CASSITYYEQYF. The CDR3 DNA reads TGTGCCAGCAGCATCACATACTACGAGCAGTACTTC.

The gene calls are TRBV4-3 and TRBJ2-1; D is uncertain. Germline V gene lookup returns CDR1 LGHNA and CDR2 YSLEER. Trimming shortened V by 0 bases and J by 0 bases, and 9 bases separated the two germline ends. This CDR3 contains 16 residues. CDR3 sequence reads: CASSQEAVSSYNEQFF. CDR3 DNA: TGCGCCAGCAGCCAAGAGGCGGTCAGCTCCTACAATGAGCAGTTCTTC.

About this clone itself: This same CDR3 is encoded by further DNA sequences in the sample. The chain recombines TRBV5-1 with TRBJ2-2; D call uncertain. Trimming took off 0 bases at V and 2 bases at J, with 5 bases between the two ends. Germline V gene data show CDR1 as SGHRS and CDR2 as YFSETQ. The CDR3 is 14 amino acids. CDR3 nucleotide sequence: TGCGCCAGCAGCTTGGCGGGTAACACCGGGGAGCTGTTTTTT. Encoded protein: CASSLAGNTGELFF.

This rearrangement joins TRBV5-1 to TRBJ1-1, with TRBD1 identical over 8 bases. The CDR3 has 16 amino acids. Germline CDR1 SGHRS, CDR2 YFSETQ. With V trimmed by 0 bases and J by 4 bases, 8 bases remained unmatched. In DNA, the CDR3 is TGCGCCAGCAGCTTGGGGACAGGGACTCTGATCACTGAAGCTTTCTTT. Protein sequence: CASSLGTGTLITEAFF. Complete variable domain (other parts from reference TRBV5-1 and TRBJ1-1): KAGVTQTPRYLIKTRGQQVTLSCSPISGHRSVSWYQQTPGQGLQFLFEYFSETQRNKGNFPGRFSGRQFSNSRSEMNVSTLELGDSALYLCASSLGTGTLITEAFFGQGTRLTVV.